These T cell receptor beta chains were read from a single sample in a study of T-cell memory formation after mild COVID-19. TCRdb redid the calling of the 5' RACE reads with MiXCR, one entry per CDR3 protein. Among roughly 480,000 distinct CDR3 sequences listed, 25% were seen once. The sample comprised PBMCs or a T cell subset sorted from them (not recorded which). These receptors came from an adult woman who had mild COVID-19 (a few samples of this study predate the infection). Cell type and time point are not known. CDR3s include the opening cysteine and the closing phenylalanine or tryptophan. The D gene is left open where the match is weak. Size tells how often a clone was seen (once, few, many) or the class of an expanded clone, and some rows leave it out.

d_gene,v_gene,len,j_gene,abundance,CDR3nt,CDR3aa
NA,TRBV10-3,14,TRBJ2-5,NA,TGTGCCATCAGTGAGTTTCAGTCGGGGGAGACCCAGTACTTC,CAISEFQSGETQYF
NA,TRBV11-2,15,TRBJ2-1,NA,TGTGCCAGCAGCTTGGGGCGGGTGGACTACAATGAGCAGTTCTTC,CASSLGRVDYNEQFF
TRBD1,TRBV6-6,20,TRBJ1-6,few,TGTGCCAGCAGTTACTCACGGGACAGGGGAGTCGAATTAAAGAATTCACCCCTCCACTTT,CASSYSRDRGVELKNSPLHF
NA,TRBV30,11,TRBJ1-2,NA,TGTGCCTGGGGGGGGGTTTATGGCTACACCTTC,CAWGGVYGYTF
NA,TRBV27,14,TRBJ2-7,few,TGTGCCAGCAGTTTATATGGCGGATCCTACGAGCAGTACTTC,CASSLYGGSYEQYF
NA,TRBV18,15,TRBJ2-7,few,TGTGCCAGCTCACCTGACAGGATAAGCTCCTACGAGCAGTACTTC,CASSPDRISSYEQYF
TRBD1,TRBV5-1,15,TRBJ1-5,NA,TGCGCCAGCAGCTTGGGACAGGGTATCGGTCAGCCCCAGCATTTT,CASSLGQGIGQPQHF
NA,TRBV6-1,11,TRBJ2-5,NA,TGTGCCAGCCCATGGATGGGGACCCAGTACTTC,CASPWMGTQYF
NA,TRBV29-1,12,TRBJ2-1,few,TGCAGCGTTGAAGAACTGCACAATGAGCAGTTCTTC,CSVEELHNEQFF
NA,TRBV12-3/TRBV12-4,13,TRBJ2-5,few,TGTGCCAGCAGTTTTGGCTACCGGGAGACCCAGTACTTC,CASSFGYRETQYF
TRBD2,TRBV20-1,16,TRBJ2-1,many,TGCAGTGCTAGGGATCAAGCGGGACTAGCAACCAATGAGCAGTTCTTC,CSARDQAGLATNEQFF
TRBD1,TRBV28,13,TRBJ2-7,NA,TGTGCCAGCAGCGGGACAGAGTACTACGAGCAGTACTTC,CASSGTEYYEQYF
TRBD2,TRBV20-1,16,TRBJ2-1,few,TGCAGTGCTAGAGTTGGACTAGCGGGAACCTACAATGAGCAGTTCTTC,CSARVGLAGTYNEQFF
NA,TRBV20-1,13,TRBJ2-5,few,TGCAGTGCTAGTAGACAGATACAAGAGACCCAGTACTTC,CSASRQIQETQYF
TRBD2,TRBV7-3,15,TRBJ2-1,few,TGTGCCAGCAGTCTGGGAGGGAGCGGCTACAATGAGCAGTTCTTC,CASSLGGSGYNEQFF
TRBD2,TRBV4-1,15,TRBJ2-7,few,TGCGCCAGCAGCAAGGTTGGGGGGGACTTCTACGAGCAGTACTTC,CASSKVGGDFYEQYF
NA,TRBV5-6,12,TRBJ2-7,NA,TGTGCCAGTGCGGACGCAGCCTACGAGCAGTACTTC,CASADAAYEQYF
NA,TRBV12-3/TRBV12-4,14,TRBJ2-3,many,TGTGCCAGCAGCAATACGAAGGGAACAGATACGCAGTATTTT,CASSNTKGTDTQYF